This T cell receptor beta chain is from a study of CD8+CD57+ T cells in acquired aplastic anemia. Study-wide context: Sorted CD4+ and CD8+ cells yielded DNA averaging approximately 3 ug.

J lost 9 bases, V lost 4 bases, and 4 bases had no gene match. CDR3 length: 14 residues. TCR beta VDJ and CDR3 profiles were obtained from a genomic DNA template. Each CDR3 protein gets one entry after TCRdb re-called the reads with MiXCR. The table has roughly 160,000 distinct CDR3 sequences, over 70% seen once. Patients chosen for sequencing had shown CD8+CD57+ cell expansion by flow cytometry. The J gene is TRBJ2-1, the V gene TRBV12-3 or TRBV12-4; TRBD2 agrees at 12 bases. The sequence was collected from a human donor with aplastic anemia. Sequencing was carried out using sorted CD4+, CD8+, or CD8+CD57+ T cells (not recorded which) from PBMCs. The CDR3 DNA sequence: TGTGCCAGCAGTTATCCGGGACTAGCGGGTGAGCAGTTCTTC. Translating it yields CASSYPGLAGEQFF.